Sequencing of this T cell receptor (beta chain) was carried out in a study of regulatory T cells in long-lasting Graves disease. Across the study: Over 5 years on antithyroid drugs plus positive TSH receptor antibodies marked Graves' disease as persistent. General observations from the study: Persistent patients had a count of shared public clonotypes (around 2,500) that exceeded that of new patients (around 970). Authors noted too few samples as a limitation.

Described time point: persistent/refractory GD, antithyroid drugs over 5 years with positive TRAb. From PBMCs, RNA was extracted and then used to make the TCR library. This clonotype was seen ten or more times. The antigen remains undetermined. The CDR3 length is 11 residues. In germline, CDR1 is SNHLY, CDR2 FYNNEI. V was cut by 7 bases and J by 2 bases, with 5 bases left in between. Combining iRepertoire HTBI primers with Arm-PCR of CDR3 regions, the authors built TCR beta libraries. Original analysis: The samples yielded approximately 62 TRBV and 13 to 15 TRBJ segments. From the multiplex PCR reads, TCRdb called clonotypes with MiXCR, one entry per CDR3 protein. TCRdb's processing, not the authors', yielded these V and J calls. The sample carries about 470,000 distinct CDR3 sequences, around 20% recorded once.

This sequence joins TRBV2 and TRBJ1-1, with D uncertain. This material consisted of peripheral blood mononuclear cells (PBMCs), taken when the disease was refractory, from a patient treated with antithyroid drugs. The TCR sequence derives from a female donor with Graves disease. CDR3 residues: CASTENTEAFF. The CDR3 DNA sequence: TGTGCCAGCACAGAAAACACTGAAGCTTTCTTT.